This entry concerns a single T cell receptor beta chain. Antigen unknown. The sample has other DNA sequences that encode this CDR3 too. The sample is drawn from a study of T cell responses to AZD1222 COVID-19 vaccine. CDR3 length: 14 amino acids. Germline V gene data show CDR1 as KGHSH and CDR2 as LQKENI. With V trimmed by 2 bases and J by 3 bases, 0 bases remained unmatched. General study results and limits: Spike-spanning, vaccine-associated CD4 TCRs were dominant at 160-218 and 743-854. With two AZD1222 doses given, Spike-specific TCR breadth and depth both rose. Every sample of the repertoires postdated the peak T cell response. There were mostly white British donors and more females than males, and clonal diversity was possibly underestimated.

Clones were read by immunoSEQ multiplex PCR, and TCRdb kept only the in-frame ones, dropping some. The sample lists about 77,000 clones; roughly 90% were seen once. This TCR was sampled from an adult who received the AZD1222 COVID-19 vaccine. The sample consisted of peripheral blood, taken 28 days after the second AZD1222 dose. This sequence joins TRBV18 and TRBJ1-2, with 10 bases fitting TRBD1. The CDR3: CASSPGTGDYGYTF. CDR3 DNA sequence: TGTGCCAGCTCACCAGGGACAGGGGACTATGGCTACACCTTC.